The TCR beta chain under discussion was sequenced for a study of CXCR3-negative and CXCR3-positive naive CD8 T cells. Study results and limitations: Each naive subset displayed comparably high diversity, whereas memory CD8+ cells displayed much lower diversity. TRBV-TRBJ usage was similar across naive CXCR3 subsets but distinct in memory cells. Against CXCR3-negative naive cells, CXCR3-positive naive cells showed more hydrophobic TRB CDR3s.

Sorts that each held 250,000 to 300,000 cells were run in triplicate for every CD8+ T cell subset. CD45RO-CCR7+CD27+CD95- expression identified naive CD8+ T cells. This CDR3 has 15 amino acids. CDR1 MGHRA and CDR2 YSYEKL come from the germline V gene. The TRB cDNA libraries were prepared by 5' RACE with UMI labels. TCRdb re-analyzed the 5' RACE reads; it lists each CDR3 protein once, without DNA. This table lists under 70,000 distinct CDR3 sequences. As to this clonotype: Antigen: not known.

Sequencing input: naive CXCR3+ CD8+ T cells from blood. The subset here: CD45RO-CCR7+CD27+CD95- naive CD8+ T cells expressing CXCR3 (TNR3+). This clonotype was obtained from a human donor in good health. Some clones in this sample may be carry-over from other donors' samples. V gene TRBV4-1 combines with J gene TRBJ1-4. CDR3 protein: CASSQFGVHNEKLFF.